Presented here are 25 T cell receptor beta chains from one specimen sequenced in a study of vaccination effects on CD4 cells after COVID-19. With the ViraFEST assay, the study expanded antigen-specific CD4+ T cells using viral peptide pools, then sequenced them. CD4+ T cells were isolated after 10 days of culture. None of the vaccinated had previously contracted SARS-CoV-2, and their nucleocapsid antibodies tested negative. No antigens are known for them. This table comes from immunoSEQ multiplex PCR, and its TCRdb copy is limited to in-frame clones, with some not included. The table shows 50,000 to 60,000 clones, with roughly 70% occurring only once. Specimen: CD4+ T cells from PBMCs cultured with SARS-CoV-2 spike peptides, collected before COVID-19 vaccination. The receptors shown here come from a human donor who received a COVID-19 vaccine.

The V call is TRBV5-4, the J call TRBJ2-5; no definite D call. CDR1 is SGHNT and CDR2 is YYREEE in the germline V gene (reference sequence). The CDR3 contains 13 residues. Trimming pared 0 bases from V and 1 base from J, leaving 4 bases between. The CDR3 sequence is CASSLAAQETQYF. CDR3 bases: TGTGCCAGCAGCTTGGCGGCCCAAGAGACCCAGTACTTC.

This clone showed up just a few times. The chain joins TRBV30 to TRBJ2-7; D may match TRBD1 or TRBD2 (7 bases each). This CDR3 is built from 15 residues. Trimming pared 1 base from V and 3 bases from J, leaving 16 bases between. Germline V gives CDR1 GTSNPN, CDR2 SVGIG (reference sequence). Here the CDR3 reads CAWSGRAGQLYEQYF. The CDR3 bases are TGTGCCTGGAGTGGAAGAGCGGGACAGCTCTACGAGCAGTACTTC.

This rearrangement joins TRBV4-1 to TRBJ2-4; D might be TRBD2 (5 bases). The CDR3 length is 16 residues. V was shortened by 0 bases and J by 0 bases, with 9 bases between the two germline ends. Germline V gene data show CDR1 as MGHRA and CDR2 as YSYEKL. CDR3 bases: TGCGCCAGCAGCCAAGATGGGAGCTTAGCCAAAAACATTCAGTACTTC. This gives the protein CASSQDGSLAKNIQYF.

This chain uses TRBV12-3 or TRBV12-4 with TRBJ1-2; D unclear. V gave up 5 bases and J gave up 4 bases, with 8 bases separating them. The CDR3 has 12 amino acids. In DNA form, the CDR3 reads TGTGCCAGCAGTCTCGGTGTCTATGGCTACACCTTC. This gives the protein CASSLGVYGYTF.

This chain links TRBV18 with TRBJ1-6, with D possibly TRBD1 on 6 matching bases. Germline values: CDR1 KGHSH, CDR2 LQKENI. The CDR3 spans 14 residues. V lost 4 bases and J lost 7, with 11 bases in between. The CDR3 protein is CASSLQDRNSPLHF. The CDR3 nucleotides are TGTGCCAGCTCACTCCAGGACAGAAATTCACCCCTCCACTTT.

This sequence joins TRBV11-2 and TRBJ2-7; D is unresolved. V lost 1 base and J 4 bases, leaving 2 bases between the germline ends. CDR3 size: 11 residues. The V gene's germline CDR1 is SGHAT and CDR2 FQNNGV. CDR3 in DNA: TGTGCCAGCAGCTTAGTTTACGAGCAGTACTTC. It yields the protein CASSLVYEQYF.

The chain carries TRBV24-1 and TRBJ2-5, with unresolved D. Germline V CDR1 and CDR2: KGHDR, SFDVKD. This CDR3 is built from 16 residues. Deletions cut 1 base from V and 2 bases from J, with 13 bases between. CDR3 nucleotides: TGTGCCACCAGTGATTTTAATGATCTTCGACAAGAGACCCAGTACTTC. Translating it yields CATSDFNDLRQETQYF.

This chain joins TRBV10-3 and TRBJ2-2; 10 bases fit TRBD2. CDR3 length equals 16 residues. In germline, CDR1 is ENHRY, CDR2 SYGVKD. V trimming: 4 bases; J trimming: 0 bases; junction bases outside the gene matches: 2. CDR3 residues: CAISGSGGSNTGELFF. CDR3 coding DNA: TGTGCCATCAGTGGTAGCGGGGGGTCGAACACCGGGGAGCTGTTTTTT.

This clone came up a few times. This chain joins TRBV12-3 or TRBV12-4 and TRBJ1-4; D gene unclear. V lost 8 bases to trimming and J lost 10 bases, with 17 bases between them. The CDR3 covers 13 residues. In DNA, the CDR3 is TGTGCCAGCTGCCGTAACGGTGGAGGAAAACTGTTTTTT. The encoded protein is CASCRNGGGKLFF.

The rearrangement links TRBV4-2 to TRBJ1-6; 7 nucleotides agree with TRBD1. Trimming cost V 2 bases and J 7 bases; bases outside gene matches: 5. Germline lookup yields CDR1 LGHNA and CDR2 YNFKEQ. The CDR3 covers 15 residues. Here the CDR3 DNA reads TGTGCCAGCAGCCAATCTGCAGGGGGGAATTCACCCCTCCACTTT. Its translation: CASSQSAGGNSPLHF.

This sequence joins TRBV6-1 and TRBJ2-2; possibly TRBD1 for D (6 bases). Trimming pared 2 bases from V and 6 bases from J, leaving 16 bases between. Per the germline V gene, CDR1 is MNHNS and CDR2 is SASEGT. CDR3 length equals 16 residues. The CDR3 sequence: CASSEQGRRWPGELFF. The CDR3 coding sequence is TGTGCCAGCAGTGAACAGGGGCGCCGCTGGCCCGGGGAGCTGTTTTTT.

This chain joins TRBV19 and TRBJ1-4; unclear D gene. Trimming removed 3 bases from V and 0 bases from J, with 8 bases in between. CDR3 length: 15 amino acids. The germline CDR1 and CDR2 sequences are LNHDA and SQIVND (reference sequence). The CDR3 sequence: CASSIRSATNEKLFF. CDR3 DNA: TGTGCCAGTAGTATTCGGAGTGCAACTAATGAAAAACTGTTTTTT.

The chain is built from TRBV15 and TRBJ2-7; perhaps TRBD1 as D (5 bases). V gave up 3 bases and J gave up 3 bases, with 9 bases separating them. The CDR3 has 13 residues. Germline V CDR1 and CDR2: LNHNV, YYDKDF (reference sequence). CDR3 residues: CATSSRTYYEQYF. The CDR3 region has the DNA TGTGCCACCAGCAGTAGGACATACTACGAGCAGTACTTC.

CDR3 sequence (DNA): TGCGCCAGCAGCCAAGATGACAGGGGATACAATGAGCAGTTCTTC. Translated: CASSQDDRGYNEQFF. The chain links TRBV4-3 to TRBJ2-1, with TRBD1 matching 8 bases. Germline V gene lookup returns CDR1 LGHNA and CDR2 YSLEER. The CDR3 runs 15 residues. V shed 0 bases, J shed 4 bases, and the junction held 2 bases outside the gene matches.

J is TRBJ2-3 and V is TRBV5-6; 9 positions match TRBD2. Trimming at V came to 0 bases and at J to 8 bases, leaving 7 bases not matched to a gene. Germline V CDR1 and CDR2: SGHDT, YYEEEE. The CDR3 is 15 residues long. For the CDR3, the DNA is TGTGCCAGCAGCTTGGTGGAGCGGGGGGTTGGTACGCAGTATTTT. It encodes CASSLVERGVGTQYF.

The J gene is TRBJ2-1, the V gene TRBV7-3; the D gene is possibly TRBD2 (6 bases). This CDR3 comprises 16 residues. From germline, CDR1 is SGHTA and CDR2 FQGTGA. Trimming shortened V by 5 bases and J by 0 bases, and 14 bases separated the two germline ends. This CDR3 reads CASSLNPGGSYNEQFF. The CDR3 bases are TGTGCCAGCAGCCTAAACCCCGGGGGCTCCTACAATGAGCAGTTCTTC.

The CDR3 protein is CASSEARGQPQHF. The DNA of the CDR3 is TGTGCCAGCAGTGAAGCCCGGGGGCAGCCCCAGCATTTT. The genes are TRBV2 and TRBJ1-5; maybe TRBD1 (5 bases). V was shortened by 0 bases and J by 7 bases, with 7 bases between the two germline ends. The CDR3 consists of 13 residues. Germline CDR1 and CDR2: SNHLY and FYNNEI.

The chain has TRBV11-2 and TRBJ2-7; 9 nucleotides line up with TRBD1. The CDR3 is 15 residues long. Per germline, CDR1 SGHAT and CDR2 FQNNGV. Trimming removed 1 base from V and 4 bases from J; junction bases left unmatched: 5. CDR3 in DNA: TGTGCCAGCAGCTTAGCCGGGACAGGGTTTTACGAGCAGTACTTC. Translation: CASSLAGTGFYEQYF.

This chain links TRBV5-1 with TRBJ1-2; the match to TRBD1 covers 10 bases. Germline values: CDR1 SGHRS, CDR2 YFSETQ. J gave up 5 bases and V 4 bases, and 2 bases lay outside the gene matches. This CDR3 comprises 13 residues. The chain's CDR3 is CASSQGQGYGYTF. Written as DNA, the CDR3 is TGCGCCAGCAGCCAGGGACAGGGGTATGGCTACACCTTC.

The V gene is TRBV6-6, the J gene TRBJ2-3, with D unresolved. This CDR3 spans 13 amino acids. Germline loops: CDR1 MNHNY, CDR2 SVGAGI (reference sequence). V lost 6 bases and J 6 bases, leaving 13 bases between the germline ends. CDR3 in DNA: TGTGCCAGCAGCCCTCCCGGTACGGATACGCAGTATTTT. Amino acids: CASSPPGTDTQYF.

In this sample, this clone turned up a few times. The rearrangement uses TRBV30 and TRBJ1-2; no clear D gene. V was clipped by 1 base and J by 7 bases, with 10 bases between them. The CDR3 is made up of 12 amino acids. The V gene's germline CDR1 is GTSNPN and CDR2 SVGIG (reference sequence). CDR3 amino acids: CAWSGKGTGYTF. The DNA of the CDR3 is TGTGCCTGGAGTGGGAAGGGCACTGGCTACACCTTC.

This clone was detected a few times. V usage is TRBV18 and J usage is TRBJ1-6, with 9 bases that match TRBD1. V lost 3 bases to trimming and J lost 10 bases; unmatched junction nucleotides: 4. In germline, CDR1 is KGHSH, CDR2 LQKENI. CDR3 length: 14 amino acids. CDR3 loop: CASSPDRGLSPLHF. The DNA of the CDR3 is TGTGCCAGCTCACCGGACAGGGGACTCTCACCCCTCCACTTT.

The V gene is TRBV6-2 or TRBV6-3, the J gene TRBJ1-1; D perhaps matches TRBD1 (6 bases). The CDR3 is 16 residues long. CDR1 and CDR2 (germline): MNHEY, SVGEGT. V was clipped by 2 bases and J by 1 base, with 14 bases between them. The CDR3 coding sequence is TGTGCCAGCAGTTACGGAAGGGGACACTGGAACACTGAAGCTTTCTTT. This codes for CASSYGRGHWNTEAFF.

This chain joins TRBV7-3 and TRBJ2-2; D is perhaps TRBD1 or TRBD2 (5 bases each). CDR3 length equals 14 residues. Germline V CDR1 and CDR2: SGHTA, FQGTGA. V was shortened by 5 bases and J by 5 bases, with 12 bases between the two germline ends. The CDR3 DNA is TGTGCCAGCAGCCCCCGGGGCGGGACCGGGGAGCTGTTTTTT. It encodes CASSPRGGTGELFF.

J is TRBJ2-6 and V is TRBV7-9; D perhaps matches TRBD2 (6 bases). Per germline, CDR1 SEHNR and CDR2 FQNEAQ (reference sequence). The CDR3 is 15 residues long. Trimming removed 2 bases from V and 2 bases from J, with 7 bases in between. CDR3 sequence reads: CASSLRGAGANVLTF. The CDR3 coding sequence is TGTGCCAGCAGCTTACGCGGGGCTGGGGCCAACGTCCTGACTTTC.